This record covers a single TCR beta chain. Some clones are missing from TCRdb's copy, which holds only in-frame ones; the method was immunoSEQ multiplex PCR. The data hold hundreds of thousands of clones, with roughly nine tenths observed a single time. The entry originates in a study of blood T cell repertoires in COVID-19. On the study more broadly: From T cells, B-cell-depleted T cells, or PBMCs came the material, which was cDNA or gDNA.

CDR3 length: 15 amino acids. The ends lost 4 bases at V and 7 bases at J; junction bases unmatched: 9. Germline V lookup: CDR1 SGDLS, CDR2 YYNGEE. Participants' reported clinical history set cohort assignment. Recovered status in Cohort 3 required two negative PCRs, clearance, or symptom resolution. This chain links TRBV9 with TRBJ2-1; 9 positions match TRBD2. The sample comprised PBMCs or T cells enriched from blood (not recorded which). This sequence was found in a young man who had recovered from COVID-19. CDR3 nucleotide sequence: TGTGCCAGCAGCCGGAAGCCTAGCGGGGAGAATGAGCAGTTCTTC. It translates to CASSRKPSGENEQFF.